One and the same sample provided the 17 T cell receptor beta chains below, sequenced in a study of CD8+ T cells in alopecia areata. cDNA prepared by RNA extraction and subsequent reverse transcription served as the template for sequencing. Here immunoSEQ multiplex PCR was the method, and the copy in TCRdb shows in-frame clones only, minus some. Sampling found roughly 120,000 clones, none seen once. The sample taken for sequencing was lesional skin. The receptors stem from a C3H/HeJ mouse with alopecia areata. The mice in this strain carry MHC haplotype H2-k.

Regarding this clone: Gene names and germline match the mouse. The sequence runs out 4 residues before the end of the CDR3; the remainder is reconstructed from the germline J gene. The chain links TRBV19 to TRBJ2-3; 9 bases map to TRBD2. The CDR3 is made up of 17 amino acids. V was clipped by 0 bases and J by 0 bases; unmatched bases: 5. The germline V gene encodes CDR1 FNHDT and CDR2 SITEND (reference sequence). CDR3 bases read: TGTGCCAGCAGTATAGGGCTGGGGGGGTCTAGTGCAGAA. Residues: CASSIGLGGSSAE. The full CDR3 reads CASSIGLGGSSAETLYF.

This clone was counted many times. DNA and listed protein disagree at residue 10, so the protein shown here was translated from the DNA. Germline and genes: mouse. The read gets to within 3 residues of the CDR3 end, and the germline J gene fills in the rest. J is TRBJ1-6 and V is TRBV13-3, with D maybe TRBD1 (5 bases). TRBJ1-6 is assigned to the ORF class and has an uncertain function. CDR3 length: 13 amino acids. The V gene's germline CDR1 is NNHDY and CDR2 SYVADS. Partial CDR3 DNA: TGTGCCAGCAGTGATGAGGGGAGAAATCCC. Amino acids: CASSDEGRNP. The entire CDR3 sequence reads CASSDEGRNPLYF.

Of note for this clone: These gene names are mouse names. CDR3 region: CASSGQGMYAEQFF. The CDR3 DNA, read in part, is TGTGCCAGCAGTGGACAGGGGATGTATGCT. The chain links TRBV14 to TRBJ2-1, with 9 bases fitting TRBD1. From the germline J gene comes the end of the CDR3, since the read stops 4 residues before it. The V and J ends lost 4 bases and 4 bases, in that order; junction bases with no gene match: 3. The germline gives CDR1 SGHDT, CDR2 FRDEAV. The CDR3 is 14 amino acids. Variable domain in full (rest from reference TRBV14 and TRBJ2-1): EAGVTQSPRYAVLQEGQAVSFWCDPISGHDTLYWYQQPRDQGPQLLVYFRDEAVIDNSQLPSDRFSAVRPKGTNSTLKIQSAKQGDTATYLCASSGQGMYAEQFFGPGTRLTVL.

Note on this clone: A read error is possible here, since a much larger clone lies one base away. Gene names and germline match the mouse. The missing CDR3 end, 4 residues past where the read stops, is filled in from the germline J gene. The chain has TRBV13-1 and TRBJ2-3; TRBD1 agrees at 8 bases. CDR3 length: 16 residues. Losses at the gene ends were 1 base for V and 0 bases for J; bases not matched to a gene: 4. Germline assignment: CDR1 NSHNY and CDR2 SYGAGN. The part of the CDR3 DNA that was read is TGTGCCAGCAGTGATCCCGGACAGGGTAGTGCAGAA. Amino acids: CASSDPGQGSAE. The whole CDR3 protein reads CASSDPGQGSAETLYF.

This clone showed up just a few times. Mouse gene names and germline throughout. CDR3: CTCSADLGGSNERLFF. The sequenced CDR3 bases are TGCACCTGCAGTGCAGATCTCGGGGGGTCCAACGAA. V usage is TRBV1 and J usage is TRBJ1-4, with D tentatively TRBD1 (5 bases). The read gets to within 4 residues of the CDR3 end, and the germline J gene fills in the rest. V lost 0 bases and J 2 bases, leaving 10 bases between the germline ends. The CDR3 is 16 amino acids. CDR1 and CDR2 (germline): NSQYPW, LRSPGD (reference sequence).

Notes on this clone: Germline and genes: mouse. Sequencing ends 4 residues short of the CDR3 end; the germline J gene provides the rest. This chain links TRBV16 with TRBJ2-1, with 7 bases matching TRBD1. There are 13 residues in the CDR3. Germline values: CDR1 SGHSA, CDR2 FRNQAP. With V trimmed by 4 bases and J by 4 bases, 1 base remained unmatched. CDR3 protein: CASSSGQYAEQFF. Partial CDR3 DNA: TGTGCAAGCAGCTCGGGACAGTATGCT.

Worth noting for this clone: Gene names are the mouse ones. The read is 4 residues too short to cover the CDR3 end, so that end is filled in from the germline J gene. The gene calls are TRBV13-1 and TRBJ2-3, with 9 nucleotides matching TRBD2. This CDR3 contains 15 residues. CDR1 and CDR2 from the germline V gene are NSHNY and SYGAGN. Trimming removed 5 bases from V and 0 bases from J; junction bases left unmatched: 4. The CDR3 sequence is CASSGLGNSAETLYF. The CDR3 DNA, read in part, is TGTGCCAGCAGCGGACTGGGGAATAGTGCAGAA.

The table lists this clone with many counts. Each gene name is a mouse one. The read comes to an end 4 residues before the CDR3 does, leaving the germline J gene to fill in the end. The chain carries TRBV1 and TRBJ2-1; TRBD1 is a possible D gene (6 bases). V lost 1 base to trimming and J lost 0 bases, with 10 bases between them. There are 16 residues in the CDR3. Germline assignment: CDR1 NSQYPW and CDR2 LRSPGD (reference sequence). The CDR3 DNA, read in part, is TGCACCTGCAGTGCAGCCGGGACAAATAACTATGCT. It specifies CTCSAAGTNNYA. The entire CDR3 sequence reads CTCSAAGTNNYAEQFF.

In this sample, this clone turned up a few times. The protein TCRdb lists differs from the translation of the DNA at residue 14; the protein given here is translated from the DNA itself. Germline and genes here are mouse. The CDR3 is cut off 3 residues early in the read; its end comes from the germline J gene. This sequence joins TRBV19 and TRBJ1-3; TRBD1 is a possible D gene (6 bases). The CDR3 sequence is 17 residues long. Germline V gives CDR1 FNHDT, CDR2 SITEND (reference sequence). The V end lost 1 base, the J end lost 0 bases, and 14 bases lay between the germline ends. CDR3 DNA, as far as it was read: TGTGCCAGCAGTATAACTCCGGGACAAAATTCTGGAAATACG. Translated: CASSITPGQNSGNT. The full CDR3 sequence reads CASSITPGQNSGNTLYF.

On this clone itself: The DNA translation disagrees with the TCRdb protein at residue 10, so the protein in this description comes from the DNA. Gene names refer to mouse genes. The sequenced fragment ends 3 residues before the CDR3 boundary, so the rest is inferred from the germline J gene. This sequence joins TRBV1 and TRBJ1-3, with a possible D match to TRBD1 (6 bases). Germline CDR1 is NSQYPW and CDR2 is LRSPGD (reference sequence). The CDR3 consists of 13 residues. This chain's CDR3 is CPCSAGTGNTLYF. Incomplete CDR3 DNA: TGCCCCTGCAGTGCAGGGACAGGAAATACG. Full variable domain (rest looked up from reference TRBV1 and TRBJ1-3): VTLLEQNPRWRLVPRGQAVNLRCILKNSQYPWMSWYQQDLQKQLQWLFTLRSPGDKEVKSLPGADYLATRVTDTELRLQVANMSQGRTLYCPCSAGTGNTLYFGEGSRLIVV.

The table lists this clone with a few counts. Gene labels here are mouse ones. The CDR3 extends 4 residues past the end of the read, so its final part is completed from the germline J gene. The rearrangement links TRBV1 to TRBJ1-1, with D uncertain. V was pared by 0 bases and J by 3 bases, with 5 bases between. Germline CDR1 and CDR2: NSQYPW and LRSPGD (reference sequence). This CDR3 has 13 amino acids. The CDR3 sequence: CTCSADTYTEVFF. The sequenced CDR3 bases are TGCACCTGCAGTGCAGACACTTACACA.

This clone was seen ten or more times. Any gene name here is a mouse gene name. The read ends 4 residues early relative to the CDR3; the germline J gene fills the gap. The chain joins TRBV13-3 to TRBJ2-1; D is perhaps TRBD1 (5 bases). CDR3 size: 14 residues. The germline gives CDR1 NNHDY, CDR2 SYVADS. This chain's CDR3 is CASSEVAGRAEQFF. The part of the CDR3 DNA that was read is TGTGCCAGCAGTGAGGTAGCAGGGAGGGCT.

This clone appeared a few times. Gene labels here are mouse ones. The read halts 4 residues ahead of the CDR3 end, with the missing end drawn from the germline J gene. V gene TRBV1 combines with J gene TRBJ2-4; 11 bases map to TRBD2. Germline lookup yields CDR1 NSQYPW and CDR2 LRSPGD (reference sequence). The V segment lost 2 bases and the J segment 3 bases; nucleotides outside the gene matches: 4. The CDR3 is made up of 16 amino acids. CDR3 bases read: TGCACCTGCAGTGCATCCCGACTGGGGGGGCAAAAC. This gives the protein CTCSASRLGGQN. The whole CDR3 sequence reads CTCSASRLGGQNTLYF. The whole variable domain, remainder taken from reference TRBV1 and TRBJ2-4, is VTLLEQNPRWRLVPRGQAVNLRCILKNSQYPWMSWYQQDLQKQLQWLFTLRSPGDKEVKSLPGADYLATRVTDTELRLQVANMSQGRTLYCTCSASRLGGQNTLYFGAGTRLSVL.

This clone was found a few times. Here the gene names and germline are mouse. CDR3 protein: CASGTQDTQYF. The DNA read from the CDR3 is TGTGCCAGCGGGACACAGGAC. V usage is TRBV13-3 and J usage is TRBJ2-5; D possibly corresponds to TRBD1 (6 bases). Sequencing ends 4 residues short of the CDR3 end; the germline J gene provides the rest. CDR1 is NNHDY and CDR2 is SYVADS in the germline V gene. The CDR3 extends over 11 amino acids.

As to this clone: The gene symbols are mouse symbols. The read stops 4 residues short of the end of the CDR3; the missing end is completed from the germline J gene. The V gene is TRBV19, the J gene TRBJ1-4; TRBD1 is a possible D gene (6 bases). The CDR3 loop spans 15 amino acids. Germline V gene sequence: CDR1 FNHDT, CDR2 SITEND (reference sequence). Deletions cut 2 bases from V and 3 bases from J, with 11 bases between. The DNA read from the CDR3 is TGTGCCAGCAGTATGGGTGGACAGACCAACGAA. As protein: CASSMGGQTNE. The CDR3 in its entirety is CASSMGGQTNERLFF.

This clone turned up a few times. Genes and germline are mouse. The read terminates 4 residues ahead of where the CDR3 ends, so the germline J gene completes it. Within the sample, other DNA sequences also encode this same CDR3. The V call is TRBV17, the J call TRBJ1-1; perhaps TRBD1 as D (5 bases). CDR3 length: 14 amino acids. CDR1 and CDR2 (germline): MNHDT, YYDKIL. Trimming left V 0 bases short and J 1 base short, with 6 bases between. Partial CDR3 DNA: TGTGCTAGCAGTAGAGATAGGGGAAACACA. Its protein product is CASSRDRGNT. The whole CDR3 protein reads CASSRDRGNTEVFF.

This clone was seen repeatedly, ten times or more. Each gene name is a mouse one. The covered CDR3 bases are TGTGCCAGCAGTGATGTTGGGGAAACTAGTGCAGAA. Translating gives CASSDVGETSAE. The whole CDR3 reads CASSDVGETSAETLYF. The chain combines TRBV13-3 with TRBJ2-3, with D tentatively TRBD2 (5 bases). The read terminates 4 residues before the CDR3 end, so the remaining end is supplied by the germline J gene. V lost 0 bases to trimming and J lost 0 bases, with 11 bases between them. The CDR3 is 16 amino acids. CDR1 is NNHDY and CDR2 is SYVADS in the germline V gene.